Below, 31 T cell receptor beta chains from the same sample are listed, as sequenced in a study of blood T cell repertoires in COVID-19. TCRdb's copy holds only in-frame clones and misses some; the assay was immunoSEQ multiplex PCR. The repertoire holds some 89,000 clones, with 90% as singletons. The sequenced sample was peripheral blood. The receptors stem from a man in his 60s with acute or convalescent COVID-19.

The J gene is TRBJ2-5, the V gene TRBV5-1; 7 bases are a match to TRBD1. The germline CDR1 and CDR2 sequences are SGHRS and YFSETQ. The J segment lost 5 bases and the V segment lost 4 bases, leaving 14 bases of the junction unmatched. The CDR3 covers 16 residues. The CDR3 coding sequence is TGCGCCAGCAGCCCCAGACAGGGTTCTGGTAGGGAGACCCAGTACTTC. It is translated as CASSPRQGSGRETQYF.

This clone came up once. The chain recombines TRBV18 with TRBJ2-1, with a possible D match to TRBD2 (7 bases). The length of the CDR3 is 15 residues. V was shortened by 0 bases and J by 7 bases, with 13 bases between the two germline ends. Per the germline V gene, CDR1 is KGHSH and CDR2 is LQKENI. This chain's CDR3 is CASSPPGGARNEQFF. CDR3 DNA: TGTGCCAGCTCACCACCGGGGGGGGCCCGGAATGAGCAGTTCTTC. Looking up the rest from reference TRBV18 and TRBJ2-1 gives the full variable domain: NAGVMQNPRHLVRRRGQEARLRCSPMKGHSHVYWYRQLPEEGLKFMVYLQKENIIDESGMPKERFSAEFPKEGPSILRIQQVVRGDSAAYFCASSPPGGARNEQFFGPGTRLTVL.

The CDR3 loop reads CASRGGAGNFRKQYF. The CDR3 DNA is TGTGCCAGCAGAGGGGGGGCAGGGAATTTCAGAAAGCAGTACTTC. The chain carries TRBV2 and TRBJ2-7; D perhaps matches TRBD2 (7 bases). Trimming removed 6 bases from V and 8 bases from J, with 23 bases in between. Germline V CDR1 and CDR2: SNHLY, FYNNEI. The CDR3 runs 15 residues.

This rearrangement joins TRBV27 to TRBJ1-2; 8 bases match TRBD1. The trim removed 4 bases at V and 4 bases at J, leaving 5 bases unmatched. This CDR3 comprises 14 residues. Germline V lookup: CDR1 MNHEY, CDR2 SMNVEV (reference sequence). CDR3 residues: CASSSGQGVYGYTF. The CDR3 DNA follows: TGTGCCAGCAGTTCCGGACAGGGCGTCTATGGCTACACCTTC.

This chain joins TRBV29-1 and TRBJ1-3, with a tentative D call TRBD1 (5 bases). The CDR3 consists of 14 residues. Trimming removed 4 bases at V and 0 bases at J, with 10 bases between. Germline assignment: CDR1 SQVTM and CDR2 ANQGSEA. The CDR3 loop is CSVGGAGSGNTIYF. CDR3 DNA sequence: TGCAGCGTTGGTGGGGCAGGCTCTGGAAACACCATATATTTT.

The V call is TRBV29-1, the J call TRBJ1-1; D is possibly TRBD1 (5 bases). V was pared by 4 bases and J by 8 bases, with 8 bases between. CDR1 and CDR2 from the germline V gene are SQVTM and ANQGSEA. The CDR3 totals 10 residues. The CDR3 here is CSVAGEEAFF. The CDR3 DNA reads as TGCAGCGTTGCGGGGGAAGAAGCTTTCTTT. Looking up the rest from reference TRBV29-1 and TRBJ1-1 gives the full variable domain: SAVISQKPSRDICQRGTSLTIQCQVDSQVTMMFWYRQQPGQSLTLIATANQGSEATYESGFVIDKFPISRPNLTFSTLTVSNMSPEDSSIYLCSVAGEEAFFGQGTRLTVV.

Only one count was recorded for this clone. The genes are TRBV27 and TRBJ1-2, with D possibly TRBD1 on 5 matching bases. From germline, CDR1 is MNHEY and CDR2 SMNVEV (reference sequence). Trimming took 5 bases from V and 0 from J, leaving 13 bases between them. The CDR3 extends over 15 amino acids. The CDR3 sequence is CASSADRQSNYGYTF. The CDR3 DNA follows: TGTGCCAGCAGTGCTGACAGACAATCTAACTATGGCTACACCTTC.

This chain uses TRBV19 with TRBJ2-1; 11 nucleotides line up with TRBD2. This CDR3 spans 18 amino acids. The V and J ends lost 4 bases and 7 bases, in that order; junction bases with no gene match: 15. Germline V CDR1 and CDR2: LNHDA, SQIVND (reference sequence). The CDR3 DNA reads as TGTGCCAGTAGTACCCTAACTAGCGGGGGAGTGTCTCGGAATGAGCAGTTCTTC. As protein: CASSTLTSGGVSRNEQFF.

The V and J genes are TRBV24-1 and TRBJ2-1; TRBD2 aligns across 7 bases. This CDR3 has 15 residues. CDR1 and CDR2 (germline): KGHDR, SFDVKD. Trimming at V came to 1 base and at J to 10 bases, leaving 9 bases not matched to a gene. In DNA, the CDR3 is TGTGCCACCAGTGATTTTGGCGGGGGAGCGGAGGAGCAGTTCTTC. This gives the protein CATSDFGGGAEEQFF.

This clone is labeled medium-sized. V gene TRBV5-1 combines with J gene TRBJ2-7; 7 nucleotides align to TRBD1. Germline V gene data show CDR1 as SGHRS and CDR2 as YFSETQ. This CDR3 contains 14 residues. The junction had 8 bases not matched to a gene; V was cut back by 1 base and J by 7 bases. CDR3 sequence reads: CASSLPGGINEQYF. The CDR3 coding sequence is TGCGCCAGCAGCTTGCCAGGGGGAATTAATGAGCAGTACTTC. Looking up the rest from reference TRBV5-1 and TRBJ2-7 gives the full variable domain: KAGVTQTPRYLIKTRGQQVTLSCSPISGHRSVSWYQQTPGQGLQFLFEYFSETQRNKGNFPGRFSGRQFSNSRSEMNVSTLELGDSALYLCASSLPGGINEQYFGPGTRLTVT.

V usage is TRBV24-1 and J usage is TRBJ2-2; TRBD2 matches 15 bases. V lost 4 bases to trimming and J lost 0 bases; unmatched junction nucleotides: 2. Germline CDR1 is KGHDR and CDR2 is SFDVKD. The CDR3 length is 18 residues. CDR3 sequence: CATSDWTSGGANTGELFF. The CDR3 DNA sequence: TGTGCCACCAGTGACTGGACTAGCGGGGGGGCGAACACCGGGGAGCTGTTTTTT.

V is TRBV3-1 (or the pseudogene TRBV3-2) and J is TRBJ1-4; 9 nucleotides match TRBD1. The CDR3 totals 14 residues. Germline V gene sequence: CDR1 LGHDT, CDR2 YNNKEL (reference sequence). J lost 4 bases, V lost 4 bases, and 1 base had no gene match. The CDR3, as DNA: TGTGCCAGCAGCCCGGGACAGGGTAATGAAAAACTGTTTTTT. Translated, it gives CASSPGQGNEKLFF.

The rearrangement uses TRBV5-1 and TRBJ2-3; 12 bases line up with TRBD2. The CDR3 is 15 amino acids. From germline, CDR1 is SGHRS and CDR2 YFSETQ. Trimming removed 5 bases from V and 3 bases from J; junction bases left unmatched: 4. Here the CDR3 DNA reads TGCGCCAGCAGACCCACTAGCGGGGGGACAGATACGCAGTATTTT. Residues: CASRPTSGGTDTQYF.

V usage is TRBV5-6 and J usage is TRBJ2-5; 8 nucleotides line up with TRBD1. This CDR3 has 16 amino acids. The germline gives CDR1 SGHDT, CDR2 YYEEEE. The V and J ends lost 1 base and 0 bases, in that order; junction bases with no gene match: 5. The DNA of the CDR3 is TGTGCCAGCAGCTTGAAGACAGGGGCAAACCAAGAGACCCAGTACTTC. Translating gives CASSLKTGANQETQYF.

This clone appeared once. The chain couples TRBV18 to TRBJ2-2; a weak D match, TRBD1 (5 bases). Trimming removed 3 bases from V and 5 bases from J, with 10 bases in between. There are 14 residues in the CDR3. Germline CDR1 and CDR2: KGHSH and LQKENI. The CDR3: CASSPQGSTGELFF. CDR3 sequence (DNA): TGTGCCAGCTCACCCCAGGGATCAACCGGGGAGCTGTTTTTT.

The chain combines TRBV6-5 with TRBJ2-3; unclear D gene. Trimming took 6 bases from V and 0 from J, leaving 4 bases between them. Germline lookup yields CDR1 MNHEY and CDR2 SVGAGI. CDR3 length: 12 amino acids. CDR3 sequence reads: CASRSSTDTQYF. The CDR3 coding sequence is TGTGCCAGCAGATCTAGCACAGATACGCAGTATTTT.

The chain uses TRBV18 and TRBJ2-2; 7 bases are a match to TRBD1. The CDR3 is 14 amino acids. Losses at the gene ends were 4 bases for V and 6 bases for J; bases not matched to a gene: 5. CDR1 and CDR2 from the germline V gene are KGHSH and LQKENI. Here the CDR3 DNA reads TGTGCCAGCTCACAAGGGGGCGCTGCCGGGGAGCTGTTTTTT. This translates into CASSQGGAAGELFF.

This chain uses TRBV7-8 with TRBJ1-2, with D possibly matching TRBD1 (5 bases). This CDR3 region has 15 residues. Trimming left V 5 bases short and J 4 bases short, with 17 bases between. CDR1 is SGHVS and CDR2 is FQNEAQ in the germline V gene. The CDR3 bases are TGTGCCAGCAGCCCCCGGGGAGGGGAGGCCTATGGCTACACCTTC. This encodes CASSPRGGEAYGYTF.

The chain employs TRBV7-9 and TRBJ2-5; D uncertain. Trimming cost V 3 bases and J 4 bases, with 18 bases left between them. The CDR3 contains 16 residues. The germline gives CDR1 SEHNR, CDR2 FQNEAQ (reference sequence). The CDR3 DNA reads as TGTGCCAGCAGCTTTCAAACTCCCCGAGGTTCAGAGACCCAGTACTTC. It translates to CASSFQTPRGSETQYF.

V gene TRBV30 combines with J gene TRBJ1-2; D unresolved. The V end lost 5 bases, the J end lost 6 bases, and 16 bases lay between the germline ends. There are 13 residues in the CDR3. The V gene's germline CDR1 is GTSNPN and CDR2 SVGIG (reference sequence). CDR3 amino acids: CAWVRTPAHGYTF. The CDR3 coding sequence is TGTGCCTGGGTCCGAACACCCGCACATGGCTACACCTTC.

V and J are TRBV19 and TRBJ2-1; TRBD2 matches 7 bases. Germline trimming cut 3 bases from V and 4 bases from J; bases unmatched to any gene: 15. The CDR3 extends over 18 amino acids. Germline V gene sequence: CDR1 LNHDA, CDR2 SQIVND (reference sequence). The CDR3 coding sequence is TGTGCCAGTAGTATTGGGATGGGGCGGACTAGGGAATACAATGAGCAGTTCTTC. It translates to CASSIGMGRTREYNEQFF. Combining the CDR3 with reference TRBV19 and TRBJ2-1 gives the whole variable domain DGGITQSPKYLFRKEGQNVTLSCEQNLNHDAMYWYRQDPGQGLRLIYYSQIVNDFQKGDIAEGYSVSREKKESFPLTVTSAQKNPTAFYLCASSIGMGRTREYNEQFFGPGTRLTVL.

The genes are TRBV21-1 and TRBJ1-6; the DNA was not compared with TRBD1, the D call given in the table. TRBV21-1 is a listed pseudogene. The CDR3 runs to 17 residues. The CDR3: CASSKGGQGRYNSPLHF. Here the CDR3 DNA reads TGTGCCAGCAGCAAGGGCGGACAGGGACGATATAATTCACCCCTCCACTTT.

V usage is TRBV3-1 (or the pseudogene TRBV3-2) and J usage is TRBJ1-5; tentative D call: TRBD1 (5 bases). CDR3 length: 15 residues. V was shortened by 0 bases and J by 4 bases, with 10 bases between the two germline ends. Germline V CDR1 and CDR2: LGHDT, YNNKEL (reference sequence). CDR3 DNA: TGTGCCAGCAGCCAAGATCGACGGACAAATCAGCCCCAGCATTTT. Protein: CASSQDRRTNQPQHF.

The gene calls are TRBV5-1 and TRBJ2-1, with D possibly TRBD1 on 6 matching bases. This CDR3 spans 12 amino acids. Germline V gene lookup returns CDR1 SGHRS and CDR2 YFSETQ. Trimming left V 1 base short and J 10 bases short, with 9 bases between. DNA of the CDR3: TGCGCCAGCAGCTTGTTGACAGGCGAGCAGTTCTTC. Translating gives CASSLLTGEQFF.

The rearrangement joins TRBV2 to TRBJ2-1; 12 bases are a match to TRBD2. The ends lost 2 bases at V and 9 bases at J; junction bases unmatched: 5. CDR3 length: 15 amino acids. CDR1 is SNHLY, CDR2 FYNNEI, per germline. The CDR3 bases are TGTGCCAGCAGTGAAACTAGCGGGGGGCGAGGTGAGCAGTTCTTC. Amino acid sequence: CASSETSGGRGEQFF.

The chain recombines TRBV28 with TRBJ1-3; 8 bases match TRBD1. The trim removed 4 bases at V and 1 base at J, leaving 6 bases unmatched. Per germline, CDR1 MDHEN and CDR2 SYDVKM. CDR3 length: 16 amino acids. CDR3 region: CASSYTRTGSGNTIYF. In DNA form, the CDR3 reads TGTGCCAGCAGTTACACCCGGACAGGGTCTGGAAACACCATATATTTT.

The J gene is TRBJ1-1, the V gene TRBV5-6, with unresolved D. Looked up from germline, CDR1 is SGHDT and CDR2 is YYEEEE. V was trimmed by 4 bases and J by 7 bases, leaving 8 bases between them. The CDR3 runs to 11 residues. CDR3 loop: CASSREYEAFF. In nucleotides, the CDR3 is TGTGCCAGCAGCCGGGAATATGAAGCTTTCTTT.

CDR3 sequence: CASSLDSGNQPQHF. The CDR3 bases are TGCGCCAGCAGTTTAGACAGCGGCAATCAGCCCCAGCATTTT. This chain uses TRBV5-1 with TRBJ1-5, with D tentatively TRBD1 (5 bases). V lost 5 bases and J lost 2, with 11 bases in between. This CDR3 contains 14 residues. CDR1 and CDR2 from the germline V gene are SGHRS and YFSETQ.

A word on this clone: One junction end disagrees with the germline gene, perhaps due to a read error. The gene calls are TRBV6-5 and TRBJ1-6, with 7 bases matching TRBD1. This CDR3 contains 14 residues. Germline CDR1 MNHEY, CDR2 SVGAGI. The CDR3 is CATSPGQSNSPLHF. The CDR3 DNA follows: TGTGCCACCAGTCCGGGACAGAGTAATTCACCCCTCCACTTT.

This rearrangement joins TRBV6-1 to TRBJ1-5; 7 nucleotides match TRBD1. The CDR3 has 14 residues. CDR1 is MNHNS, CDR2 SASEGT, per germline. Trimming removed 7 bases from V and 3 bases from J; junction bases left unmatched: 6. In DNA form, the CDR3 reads TGTGCCAGCACCCCCGACAGGGCCAATCAGCCCCAGCATTTT. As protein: CASTPDRANQPQHF.

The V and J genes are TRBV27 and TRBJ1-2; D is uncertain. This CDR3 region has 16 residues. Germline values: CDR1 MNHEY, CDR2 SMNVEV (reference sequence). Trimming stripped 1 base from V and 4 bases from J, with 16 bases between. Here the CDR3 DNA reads TGTGCCAGCAGTTTATACGAGGCTAACTTCCCCTATGGCTACACCTTC. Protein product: CASSLYEANFPYGYTF.